Below are 9 T cell receptor beta chains sequenced from a single sample in a study of shared clonotypes between healthy human individuals. Sequencing used immunoSEQ multiplex PCR; TCRdb keeps in-frame clones, though not all of them. The data contain some 740,000 clones, roughly 92% of them singletons. Terminally differentiated effector memory CD45RA+ cells were left out of the naive CD8 fraction, which was CD45RO-negative and positively selected for CCR7. Sequenced input: naive CD8+ T cells sorted from blood. Every receptor here comes from a man aged 25 to 40 in good health.

The rearrangement joins TRBV4-1 to TRBJ2-5, with 7 bases that match TRBD2. V gave up 0 bases and J gave up 2 bases; unmatched junction bases: 3. This CDR3 is 15 amino acids long. Germline V gives CDR1 MGHRA, CDR2 YSYEKL. The CDR3 loop is CASSQDRTSQETQYF. The DNA for the CDR3 is TGCGCCAGCAGCCAAGACAGGACTAGTCAAGAGACCCAGTACTTC.

The chain joins TRBV6-1 to TRBJ2-7; 15 positions agree with TRBD2. The CDR3 runs 15 residues. V lost 6 bases, J lost 5 bases, and 5 bases stayed unmatched. The germline gives CDR1 MNHNS, CDR2 SASEGT. CDR3 in amino acids: CASRGLAGGFDEQYF. In DNA form, the CDR3 reads TGTGCCAGCAGAGGACTAGCGGGAGGGTTCGACGAGCAGTACTTC.

The gene calls are TRBV6-6 and TRBJ2-3; D tentatively reads TRBD1 or TRBD2 (5 bases each). The CDR3 is 14 residues long. V dropped 5 bases and J dropped 1 base, with 10 bases sitting between them. Germline CDR1 is MNHNY and CDR2 is SVGAGI (reference sequence). DNA for the CDR3: TGTGCCAGCAGTACCCGGGACCGCACAGATACGCAGTATTTT. It is translated as CASSTRDRTDTQYF.

This clone appeared a single time. The CDR3 coding sequence is TGTGCCAGCAGTGACCGGGACAGTGTTTCGGGATATAGCAATCAGCCCCAGCATTTT. Protein: CASSDRDSVSGYSNQPQHF. The chain uses TRBV6-1 and TRBJ1-5, with 7 bases fitting TRBD1. The CDR3 runs to 19 residues. Looked up from germline, CDR1 is MNHNS and CDR2 is SASEGT. The ends lost 3 bases at V and 0 bases at J; junction bases unmatched: 14.

This rearrangement joins TRBV7-9 to TRBJ1-4, with D unclear. The CDR3 is 12 amino acids. Trimming took off 5 bases at V and 12 bases at J, with 13 bases between the two ends. CDR1 and CDR2 from the germline V gene are SEHNR and FQNEAQ (reference sequence). The DNA of the CDR3 is TGTGCCAGCAGCCTCCAAGGGAAGGAACTGTTTTTT. Amino acid sequence: CASSLQGKELFF.

This sequence joins TRBV28 and TRBJ2-1; 9 positions match TRBD2. The V gene end was trimmed by 6 bases and the J gene end by 4 bases; junction bases not matched to a gene: 4. Germline CDR1 and CDR2: MDHEN and SYDVKM. The length of the CDR3 is 14 residues. CDR3 bases: TGTGCCAGCAGGCCTAGCGGGAAATACAATGAGCAGTTCTTC. Translated, it gives CASRPSGKYNEQFF. Full variable domain (remainder filled in from reference TRBV28 and TRBJ2-1): DVKVTQSSRYLVKRTGEKVFLECVQDMDHENMFWYRQDPGLGLRLIYFSYDVKMKEKGDIPEGYSVSREKKERFSLILESASTNQTSMYLCASRPSGKYNEQFFGPGTRLTVL.

The CDR3 DNA sequence: TGTGCCAGCAGCTTAATGTTTTTAGAGACCCAGTACTTC. Its protein product is CASSLMFLETQYF. This chain joins TRBV7-8 and TRBJ2-5; no clear D gene. The V end lost 2 bases, the J end lost 4 bases, and 8 bases lay between the germline ends. The germline V gene encodes CDR1 SGHVS and CDR2 FQNEAQ. The CDR3 contains 13 residues.

This chain uses TRBV15 with TRBJ2-5, with D possibly TRBD2 on 6 matching bases. The CDR3 runs to 17 residues. From germline, CDR1 is LNHNV and CDR2 YYDKDF (reference sequence). Trimming stripped 0 bases from V and 2 bases from J, with 16 bases between. The CDR3 coding sequence is TGTGCCACCAGCAGAGAATCCTCTCGGGGAGGACAAGAGACCCAGTACTTC. Its protein is CATSRESSRGGQETQYF.

This chain connects TRBV27 to TRBJ2-5; possible D gene TRBD2, 5 bases. The CDR3 is made up of 16 amino acids. CDR1 is MNHEY, CDR2 SMNVEV, per germline (reference sequence). The V and J ends lost 4 bases and 5 bases respectively, with 20 bases between them. The CDR3 DNA reads as TGTGCCAGCAGTTACGAAGGAGCAGGAGGAGCGGAGACCCAGTACTTC. Its translation: CASSYEGAGGAETQYF.